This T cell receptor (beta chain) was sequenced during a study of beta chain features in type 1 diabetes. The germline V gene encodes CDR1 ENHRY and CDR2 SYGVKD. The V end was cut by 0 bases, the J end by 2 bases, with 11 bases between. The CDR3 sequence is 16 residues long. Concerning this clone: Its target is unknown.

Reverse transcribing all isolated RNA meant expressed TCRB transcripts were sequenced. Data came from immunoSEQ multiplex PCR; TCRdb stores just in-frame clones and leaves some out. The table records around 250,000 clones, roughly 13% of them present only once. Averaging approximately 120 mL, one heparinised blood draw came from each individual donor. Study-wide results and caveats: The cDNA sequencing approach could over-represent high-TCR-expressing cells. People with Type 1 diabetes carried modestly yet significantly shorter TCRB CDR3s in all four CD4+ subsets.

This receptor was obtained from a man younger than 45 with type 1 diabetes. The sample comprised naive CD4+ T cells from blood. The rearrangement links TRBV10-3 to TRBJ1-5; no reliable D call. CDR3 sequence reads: CAISESPVEGNQPQHF. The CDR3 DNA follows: TGTGCCATCAGTGAGTCCCCAGTCGAGGGCAATCAGCCCCAGCATTTT.